These 25 T cell receptor beta chains were all obtained from the same sample, sequenced in a study of beta chain features in type 1 diabetes. Findings and limits, study-wide: Shortening of TCRB CDR3s, moderate but significant, appeared in all four CD4+ subsets of Type 1 diabetes patients.

What these receptors recognize is not known. Expressed TCRB transcripts were sequenced, since all the RNA that had been isolated was reverse transcribed. Clones were sequenced by immunoSEQ multiplex PCR, and TCRdb holds only the in-frame ones, with some missing. The sample comprises 600,000 to 700,000 clones, around an eighth of which are singletons, and more than 0.09% rests with the top ten. The sample taken for sequencing was naive CD4+ T cells from blood. Every receptor here comes from a man aged 25 to 40 with type 1 diabetes.

In its sample, this clone was seen a few times. J is TRBJ1-2 and V is TRBV5-4; D remains ambiguous. CDR1 is SGHNT, CDR2 YYREEE, per germline (reference sequence). Trimming took 0 bases from V and 2 from J, leaving 8 bases between them. The CDR3 runs 14 residues. The CDR3 region has the DNA TGTGCCAGCAGCTTGGTTGGGGAGAACTATGGCTACACCTTC. This sequence encodes CASSLVGENYGYTF.

J is TRBJ2-7 and V is TRBV7-2; no clear D. Per germline, CDR1 SGHTA and CDR2 FQGNSA. The CDR3 runs to 16 residues. Trimming pared 4 bases from V and 5 bases from J, leaving 21 bases between. The CDR3 protein is CASSSPVARVSNEQYF. CDR3 bases: TGTGCCAGCAGCTCACCTGTGGCTAGGGTCAGTAACGAGCAGTACTTC. The full variable domain, completed using reference TRBV7-2 and TRBJ2-7, is GAGVSQSPSNKVTEKGKDVELRCDPISGHTALYWYRQSLGQGLEFLIYFQGNSAPDKSGLPSDRFSAERTGGSVSTLTIQRTQQEDSAVYLCASSSPVARVSNEQYFGPGTRLTVT.

The chain links TRBV30 to TRBJ1-2; 9 nucleotides align to TRBD1. The V gene's germline CDR1 is GTSNPN and CDR2 SVGIG (reference sequence). The CDR3 spans 14 residues. V shed 4 bases, J shed 2 bases, and the junction held 5 bases outside the gene matches. The CDR3 loop is CAWIYGTGNYGYTF. The CDR3 DNA sequence: TGTGCCTGGATCTACGGGACAGGGAACTATGGCTACACCTTC. The complete variable domain, with remaining parts taken from reference TRBV30 and TRBJ1-2, reads SQTIHQWPATLVQPVGSPLSLECTVEGTSNPNLYWYRQAAGRGLQLLFYSVGIGQISSEVPQNLSASRPQDRQFILSSKKLLLSDSGFYLCAWIYGTGNYGYTFGSGTRLTVV.

The chain couples TRBV25-1 to TRBJ1-6, with D uncertain. Germline CDR1 and CDR2: MGHDK and SYGVNS. V was trimmed by 9 bases and J by 5 bases, leaving 11 bases between them. The CDR3 extends over 13 amino acids. Here the CDR3 reads CASRTVNNSPLHF. CDR3 bases: TGTGCCAGTCGGACCGTTAATAATTCACCCCTCCACTTT. The full variable domain, rest sourced from reference TRBV25-1 and TRBJ1-6, is EADIYQTPRYLVIGTGKKITLECSQTMGHDKMYWYQQDPGMELHLIHYSYGVNSTEKGDLSSESTVSRIRTEHFPLTLESARPSHTSQYLCASRTVNNSPLHFGNGTRLTVT.

This clone was seen a few times. The chain carries TRBV11-2 and TRBJ2-5; 10 bases map to TRBD1. Germline loops: CDR1 SGHAT, CDR2 FQNNGV. The CDR3 runs 15 residues. After removal of 4 bases from V and 5 bases from J, the junction contained 7 bases not matched to a gene. The CDR3 sequence is CASSSGQGRAETQYF. The CDR3 bases are TGTGCCAGCAGCTCGGGACAGGGGAGGGCGGAGACCCAGTACTTC.

This clone was counted between two and nine times. The genes are TRBV11-2 and TRBJ2-7; D is possibly TRBD1 (5 bases). The CDR3 loop spans 13 amino acids. Deletions cut 0 bases from V and 6 bases from J, with 9 bases between. CDR1 is SGHAT, CDR2 FQNNGV, per germline. The CDR3 spells CASSLDPGREQYF. CDR3 DNA sequence: TGTGCCAGCAGCTTAGATCCAGGGCGCGAGCAGTACTTC. The full variable domain, rest sourced from reference TRBV11-2 and TRBJ2-7, is EAGVAQSPRYKIIEKRQSVAFWCNPISGHATLYWYQQILGQGPKLLIQFQNNGVVDDSQLPKDRFSAERLKGVDSTLKIQPAKLEDSAVYLCASSLDPGREQYFGPGTRLTVT.

This clone was observed a few times. The chain couples TRBV9 to TRBJ1-1; 9 bases align to TRBD1. V lost 4 bases to trimming and J lost 0 bases; unmatched junction nucleotides: 7. The V gene's germline CDR1 is SGDLS and CDR2 YYNGEE. The CDR3 runs 16 residues. The CDR3 DNA sequence: TGTGCCAGCAGCCCCTGGGACAGGGCCATGAACACTGAAGCTTTCTTT. Protein sequence: CASSPWDRAMNTEAFF.

This clone showed up just a few times. The rearrangement uses TRBV6-6 and TRBJ2-7, with 9 bases fitting TRBD1. The CDR3 is made up of 15 amino acids. After removal of 0 bases from V and 5 bases from J, the junction contained 5 bases not matched to a gene. Germline values: CDR1 MNHNY, CDR2 SVGAGI (reference sequence). The CDR3 DNA reads TGTGCCAGCAGTTACTCCGGACAGGGGCTTCACGAGCAGTACTTC. Its translation is CASSYSGQGLHEQYF.

This clone has only a few counts. CDR3 in amino acids: CASSTPGSVGYTF. CDR3 in DNA: TGTGCCAGCAGCACACCAGGGTCAGTGGGCTACACCTTC. The gene calls are TRBV6-6 and TRBJ1-2; weak D call: TRBD1 (5 bases). The CDR3 loop spans 13 amino acids. V was shortened by 6 bases and J by 8 bases, with 16 bases between the two germline ends. Germline assignment: CDR1 MNHNY and CDR2 SVGAGI (reference sequence).

Only a few counts were recorded for this clone. J is TRBJ1-2 and V is TRBV29-1, with D possibly being TRBD1 (6 bases). Germline V lookup: CDR1 SQVTM, CDR2 ANQGSEA. The V and J ends lost 4 bases and 6 bases respectively, with 24 bases between them. The CDR3 spans 16 residues. The CDR3 spells CSVVGDTPGGRNGYTF. Written as DNA, the CDR3 is TGCAGCGTTGTCGGGGACACTCCGGGAGGGAGAAATGGCTACACCTTC.

This chain connects TRBV16 to TRBJ1-5, with 9 positions matching TRBD1. This CDR3 spans 15 amino acids. Per germline, CDR1 KGHSY and CDR2 FQNENV. J was trimmed by 7 bases and V by 0 bases; bases with no gene match: 4. The CDR3 loop is CASSQSSGQGQPQHF. The CDR3 DNA reads as TGTGCCAGCAGCCAATCTTCGGGACAGGGACAGCCCCAGCATTTT.

This clone was counted a few times. J is TRBJ1-6 and V is TRBV11-3; the match to TRBD1 covers 10 bases. This CDR3 comprises 14 residues. Losses at the gene ends were 5 bases for V and 7 bases for J; bases not matched to a gene: 2. Germline lookup yields CDR1 SGHNT and CDR2 YENEEA. DNA of the CDR3: TGTGCCAGCAGCCAGGGACAGGGGAATTCACCCCTCCACTTT. It translates to CASSQGQGNSPLHF.

The chain has TRBV6-5 and TRBJ1-1, with 8 bases identical to TRBD1. The CDR3 has 14 amino acids. V lost 5 bases and J lost 3; bases outside the gene matches: 5. Germline V gene lookup returns CDR1 MNHEY and CDR2 SVGAGI. In DNA, the CDR3 is TGTGCCAGCAGTACCGGGACAGGCGACACTGAAGCTTTCTTT. It is translated as CASSTGTGDTEAFF.

For this clone: The identical CDR3 is also encoded by other nucleotide sequences in the sample. This rearrangement joins TRBV5-4 to TRBJ2-1; maybe TRBD1 (5 bases). Trimming left V 0 bases short and J 1 base short, with 5 bases between. The CDR3 is 14 amino acids. Germline assignment: CDR1 SGHNT and CDR2 YYREEE (reference sequence). The CDR3 DNA is TGTGCCAGCAGCTTGGCAGGGTCCTACAATGAGCAGTTCTTC. This encodes CASSLAGSYNEQFF.

A few counts support this clone. This sample also contains other DNA sequences that code for the same CDR3. The chain has TRBV29-1 and TRBJ2-1; 13 bases are a match to TRBD2. Germline CDR1 is SQVTM and CDR2 is ANQGSEA. V lost 5 bases and J lost 4; bases outside the gene matches: 2. CDR3 length equals 14 residues. CDR3 amino acids: CSVRLAGGYNEQFF. The CDR3 nucleotides are TGCAGCGTTCGACTAGCGGGGGGTTACAATGAGCAGTTCTTC.

This clone was counted only a few times. The chain employs TRBV7-9 and TRBJ2-3; unclear D gene. Trimming took 0 bases from V and 3 from J, leaving 7 bases between them. CDR1 is SEHNR and CDR2 is FQNEAQ in the germline V gene (reference sequence). There are 14 residues in the CDR3. The CDR3 nucleotides read TGTGCCAGCAGCTTAGCGACGGATACAGATACGCAGTATTTT. Translating it yields CASSLATDTDTQYF. Full variable domain (outside the CDR3, taken from reference TRBV7-9 and TRBJ2-3): DTGVSQNPRHKITKRGQNVTFRCDPISEHNRLYWYRQTLGQGPEFLTYFQNEAQLEKSRLLSDRFSAERPKGSFSTLEIQRTEQGDSAMYLCASSLATDTDTQYFGPGTRLTVL.

There are a few counts of this clone. The J gene is TRBJ2-3, the V gene TRBV18; perhaps D is TRBD1 or TRBD2 (5 bases each). From germline, CDR1 is KGHSH and CDR2 LQKENI. Trimming cost V 4 bases and J 0 bases, with 11 bases left between them. The CDR3 has 15 residues. DNA of the CDR3: TGTGCCAGCTCACTCCGGGACGGCAGCACAGATACGCAGTATTTT. Its protein product is CASSLRDGSTDTQYF.

This clone came up a few times. The rearrangement links TRBV29-1 to TRBJ2-2; 9 positions agree with TRBD1. J lost 7 bases, V lost 4 bases, and 16 bases had no gene match. Germline CDR1 and CDR2: SQVTM and ANQGSEA. This CDR3 has 17 amino acids. This CDR3 reads CSVGSWHGTGSSGELFF. The CDR3 coding sequence is TGCAGCGTTGGATCTTGGCACGGGACAGGGTCCAGCGGGGAGCTGTTTTTT.

The chain has TRBV13 and TRBJ2-5, with TRBD1 identical over 11 bases. From germline, CDR1 is PRHDT and CDR2 FYEKMQ (reference sequence). V gave up 5 bases and J gave up 4 bases; unmatched junction bases: 6. The CDR3 is made up of 15 amino acids. The CDR3 loop reads CASSQRDRGLETQYF. In nucleotides, the CDR3 is TGTGCCAGCAGCCAACGGGACAGGGGGTTAGAGACCCAGTACTTC.

The rearrangement links TRBV7-2 to TRBJ1-1; D is perhaps TRBD1 (5 bases). The germline V gene has CDR1 SGHTA and CDR2 FQGNSA. This CDR3 has 14 amino acids. Trimming left V 3 bases short and J 2 bases short, with 10 bases between. The CDR3 region is CASSFRQSNTEAFF. The CDR3, as DNA: TGTGCCAGCAGCTTCCGACAGAGTAACACTGAAGCTTTCTTT.

The chain is built from TRBV13 and TRBJ2-3, with TRBD1 matching 11 bases. In germline, CDR1 is PRHDT, CDR2 FYEKMQ (reference sequence). V shed 7 bases and J 2 bases; nucleotides not matched to a gene: 5. The CDR3 length is 15 residues. CDR3 sequence: CASTLGQGVTDTQYF. As DNA, the CDR3 is TGTGCCAGCACCTTGGGACAGGGGGTCACAGATACGCAGTATTTT.

The V and J genes are TRBV5-1 and TRBJ2-7, with 9 bases matching TRBD1. The CDR3 spans 11 residues. Trimming cost V 7 bases and J 5 bases; bases outside gene matches: 1. From germline, CDR1 is SGHRS and CDR2 YFSETQ. This CDR3 reads CASRTGDEQYF. The CDR3, as DNA: TGCGCCAGCCGGACAGGGGACGAGCAGTACTTC.

This clone has only a few counts. The chain employs TRBV6-6 and TRBJ2-5; weak D call: TRBD1 (5 bases). V shed 6 bases and J shed 5 bases, with 10 bases lying between them. CDR1 is MNHNY and CDR2 is SVGAGI in the germline V gene (reference sequence). CDR3 length: 12 residues. The chain's CDR3 is CASRETVETQYF. The CDR3 nucleotides are TGTGCCAGCAGAGAGACAGTCGAGACCCAGTACTTC.

Here the CDR3 DNA reads TGCGCCAGCAGCCAATCGCGTGAAGAGACCCAGTACTTC. Encoded protein: CASSQSREETQYF. The chain carries TRBV4-3 and TRBJ2-5; D gene unclear. Germline CDR1 reads LGHNA; CDR2 reads YSLEER. The CDR3 is made up of 13 amino acids. V lost 2 bases to trimming and J lost 3 bases, with 7 bases between them.

V usage is TRBV5-4 and J usage is TRBJ2-7; D not resolved. V was clipped by 3 bases and J by 0 bases, with 13 bases between them. CDR1 and CDR2 (germline): SGHNT, YYREEE (reference sequence). This CDR3 comprises 15 residues. This CDR3 is CASSSGLGSSYEQYF. Here the CDR3 DNA reads TGTGCCAGCAGCTCTGGTTTGGGTAGCTCCTACGAGCAGTACTTC.